This T cell receptor beta chain was obtained from a study of spatial heterogeneity in lung cancer. This clonotype is categorized as medium-sized. TCRdb reprocessed the 5' RACE reads with MiXCR, giving one entry per CDR3 protein. The sample carries under 8,000 distinct CDR3 sequences, approximately 4% recorded once. This sample's time point: sample taken at primary tumor resection. Tumor, nontumor lung or frozen PBMC supplied whole RNA that was sequenced unsorted. This TCR derives from a female donor with early-stage non-small cell lung cancer. This material consisted of normal lung tissue next to the tumor, taken at surgery.

CDR3 amino acids: CAWSRTTGGYSGANVLTF. In DNA form, the CDR3 reads TGTGCCTGGAGCAGAACTACAGGGGGCTACTCTGGGGCCAACGTCCTGACTTTC. The chain carries TRBV30 and TRBJ2-6; TRBD1 aligns across 9 bases. This CDR3 has 18 residues. With V trimmed by 3 bases and J by 0 bases, 9 bases remained unmatched. Germline CDR1 reads GTSNPN; CDR2 reads SVGIG (reference sequence).